What follows are 10 T cell receptor beta chains derived from one specimen sequenced in a study of shared clonotypes between healthy human individuals. Sequencing used immunoSEQ multiplex PCR; TCRdb keeps in-frame clones, though not all of them. The sample contains a few hundred thousand clones, approximately 79% of which appear only once. The sequenced sample consisted of PBMCs. These receptors were collected from a middle-aged woman in good health. Some clones in this sample may be carry-over from other donors' samples.

Only one count was recorded for this clone. The CDR3 DNA is TGTGCCAGCGGGACTAGCGGGACTGTACCCTCCAATGAGCAGTTCTTC. This encodes CASGTSGTVPSNEQFF. The genes are TRBV27 and TRBJ2-1; 13 nucleotides align to TRBD2. The CDR3 has 16 amino acids. Trimming at V came to 8 bases and at J to 6 bases, leaving 10 bases not matched to a gene. Germline CDR1 MNHEY, CDR2 SMNVEV (reference sequence).

This chain connects TRBV30 to TRBJ1-3, with TRBD1 as a possible D gene (5 bases). V lost 1 base and J lost 10, with 8 bases in between. Germline-derived CDR1 and CDR2 are GTSNPN and SVGIG (reference sequence). CDR3 length: 11 amino acids. CDR3 region: CAWSGGGTIYF. DNA for the CDR3: TGTGCCTGGAGTGGGGGGGGTACCATATATTTT.

The CDR3 protein is CASSLEATDTQYF. DNA of the CDR3: TGTGCCAGCAGCTTAGAGGCCACAGATACGCAGTATTTT. The rearrangement joins TRBV13 to TRBJ2-3; D unresolved. CDR3 size: 13 residues. Trimming removed 1 base from V and 2 bases from J, with 4 bases in between. Germline V gene data show CDR1 as PRHDT and CDR2 as FYEKMQ (reference sequence).

The chain carries TRBV10-3 and TRBJ1-1; D might be TRBD1 (6 bases). Looked up from germline, CDR1 is ENHRY and CDR2 is SYGVKD. Trimming removed 6 bases from V and 2 bases from J, with 13 bases in between. This CDR3 comprises 14 residues. The CDR3, as DNA: TGTGCCATCAGCTGGGACACATCAAACACTGAAGCTTTCTTT. Amino acids: CAISWDTSNTEAFF.

This chain links TRBV29-1 with TRBJ1-2; D unresolved. CDR3 size: 16 residues. V was trimmed by 2 bases and J by 3 bases, leaving 19 bases between them. Germline V lookup: CDR1 SQVTM, CDR2 ANQGSEA. DNA for the CDR3: TGCAGCGTTGAAATCGGACGTCCCCGTAATTACTATGGCTACACCTTC. It is translated as CSVEIGRPRNYYGYTF.

The V call is TRBV28, the J call TRBJ2-2; 7 bases agree with TRBD2. The CDR3 runs to 14 residues. Trimming cost V 6 bases and J 5 bases; bases outside gene matches: 6. Germline CDR1 is MDHEN and CDR2 is SYDVKM. CDR3 sequence (DNA): TGTGCCAGCAGGACGGGGGGAGGGACCGGGGAGCTGTTTTTT. It encodes CASRTGGGTGELFF.

Notes on this clone: The same CDR3 is also encoded by other DNA sequences in this sample. The chain has TRBV7-2 and TRBJ2-2; the D is unclear. Germline values: CDR1 SGHTA, CDR2 FQGNSA. The CDR3 spans 13 residues. V gave up 0 bases and J gave up 6 bases, with 5 bases separating them. CDR3 in DNA: TGTGCCAGCAGCTTAGCGTCTGCCGGGGAGCTGTTTTTT. This encodes CASSLASAGELFF.

The chain joins TRBV27 to TRBJ2-2; D is possibly TRBD2 (6 bases). In germline, CDR1 is MNHEY, CDR2 SMNVEV (reference sequence). The CDR3 consists of 17 residues. The V gene lost 7 bases and the J gene lost 0 bases, with 18 bases spanning the gap. CDR3 DNA sequence: TGTGCCAGCAATAAGGGACTTTCGAACGCGAACACCGGGGAGCTGTTTTTT. Its translation is CASNKGLSNANTGELFF.

This clone was found once. The chain is built from TRBV6-4 and TRBJ2-3, with 9 bases fitting TRBD2. Germline V gene data show CDR1 as MRHNA and CDR2 as SNTAGT. The CDR3 is 14 amino acids. J lost 0 bases, V lost 6 bases, and 1 base had no gene match. The CDR3 here is CASSTSGSTDTQYF. The CDR3 nucleotides read TGTGCCAGCAGCACTAGCGGGAGCACAGATACGCAGTATTTT.

J is TRBJ2-7 and V is TRBV7-2; D is uncertain. Germline values: CDR1 SGHTA, CDR2 FQGNSA. The germline V and J ends were trimmed by 3 bases and 0 bases, with 6 bases remaining between them. CDR3 size: 13 residues. The CDR3 sequence: CASSLVSSYEQYF. CDR3 sequence (DNA): TGTGCCAGCAGCTTGGTTTCCTCCTACGAGCAGTACTTC. Looking up the rest from reference TRBV7-2 and TRBJ2-7 gives the full variable domain: GAGVSQSPSNKVTEKGKDVELRCDPISGHTALYWYRQSLGQGLEFLIYFQGNSAPDKSGLPSDRFSAERTGGSVSTLTIQRTQQEDSAVYLCASSLVSSYEQYFGPGTRLTVT.